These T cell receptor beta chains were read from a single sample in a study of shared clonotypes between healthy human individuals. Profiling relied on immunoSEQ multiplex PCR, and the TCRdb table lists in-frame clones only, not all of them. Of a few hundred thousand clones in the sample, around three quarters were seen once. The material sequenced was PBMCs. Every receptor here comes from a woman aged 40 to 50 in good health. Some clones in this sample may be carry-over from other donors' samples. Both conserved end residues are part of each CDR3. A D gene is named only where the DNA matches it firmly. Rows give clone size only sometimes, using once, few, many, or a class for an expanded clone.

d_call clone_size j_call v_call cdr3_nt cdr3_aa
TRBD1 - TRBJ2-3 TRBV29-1 TGCAGCGTTTTTGGGACAGGGGGTTTCAATACGCAGTATTTT CSVFGTGGFNTQYF
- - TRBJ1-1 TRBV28 TGTGCCAGCACGGAGACAGCCGGTAGGGTTGAAGCTTTCTTT CASTETAGRVEAFF
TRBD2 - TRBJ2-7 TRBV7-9 TGTGCCAGCAGCCCTACACTAGCGGGAGCTGGCGAGCAGTACTTC CASSPTLAGAGEQYF
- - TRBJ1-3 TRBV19 TGTGCCAGTAGCCGCCTGGCGAACTCTGGAAACACCATATATTTT CASSRLANSGNTIYF
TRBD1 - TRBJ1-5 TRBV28 TGTGCCAGCAGTTTATTAAGGGGGCCTAATCAGCCCCAGCATTTT CASSLLRGPNQPQHF
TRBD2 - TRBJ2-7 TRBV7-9 TGTGCCAGCAGCTGGACTAGGGCCCCCTATGAGCAGTACTTC CASSWTRAPYEQYF
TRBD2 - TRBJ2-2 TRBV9 TGTGCCAGCAGCGTAGGGACTAGCGGGACCAGGGAGCTGTTTTTT CASSVGTSGTRELFF
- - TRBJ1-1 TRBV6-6 TGTGCCAGCAGTTACTCGGGGGGAGACACTGAAGCTTTCTTT CASSYSGGDTEAFF
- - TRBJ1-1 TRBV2 TGTGCCAGCAGTGACACCAGGAACACTGAAGCTTTCTTT CASSDTRNTEAFF
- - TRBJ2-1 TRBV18 TGTGCCAGCTCACCGGACGGTCCCAGCTCCTACAATGAGCAGTTCTTC CASSPDGPSSYNEQFF
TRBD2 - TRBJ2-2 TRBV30 TGTGCCTGGAGTGTCCGGGCTAGCGGGAGAACCGGGGAGCTGTTTTTT CAWSVRASGRTGELFF
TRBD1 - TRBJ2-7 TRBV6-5 TGTGCCAGCAGTCCCGGGACAGCCTTCTCCTACGAGCAGTACTTC CASSPGTAFSYEQYF
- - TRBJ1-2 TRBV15 TGTGCCACCAGCAGAGAGGCCGGCACGGGATATGGCTACACCTTC CATSREAGTGYGYTF
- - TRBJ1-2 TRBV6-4 TGTGCCAGCAGTGACTCTTCGGCTAACTATGGCTACACCTTC CASSDSSANYGYTF
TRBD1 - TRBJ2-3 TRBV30 TGTGCCTGGGGGACAGGTAGCAGGGATACGCAGTATTTT CAWGTGSRDTQYF
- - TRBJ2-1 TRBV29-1 TGCAGCGTTCACAGGGAATACAATGAGCAGTTCTTC CSVHREYNEQFF
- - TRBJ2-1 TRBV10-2 TGCGCCAGCAGTGAGTCGAGACTGCCCAATGAGCAGTTCTTC CASSESRLPNEQFF
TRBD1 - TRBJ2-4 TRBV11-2 TGTGCCAGCAGCATCCGGGACAGCCACATTCAGTACTTC CASSIRDSHIQYF
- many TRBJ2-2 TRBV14 TGTGCCAGCAAGGGATTGAACACCGGGGAGCTGTTTTTT CASKGLNTGELFF
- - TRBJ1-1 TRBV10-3 TGTGCCATCAGTGAGGACTGGGGCTCAAACACTGAAGCTTTCTTT CAISEDWGSNTEAFF